The 18 T cell receptor beta chains presented below share a single source sample, sequenced in a study of post-analysis software for immune sequencing data. Regarding the study as a whole: About five TRBV segments appeared more often in patients than in controls, and TRBV5-6, TRBV5-1 and TRBV20-1 were among these.

Prepared libraries of TCR beta cDNA carried unique molecular identifiers. TCRdb re-called the PCR reads through MiXCR, storing one row per CDR3 protein. Of hundreds of thousands of distinct CDR3 sequences in the sample, just under 30% were seen once. Their antigen targets remain unknown. The material sequenced was blood. The receptors were gathered from a girl aged 10 to 17 with multiple sclerosis.

The J gene is TRBJ2-7, the V gene TRBV29-1; 10 positions agree with TRBD2. Germline CDR1 is SQVTM and CDR2 is ANQGSEA. CDR3 length: 15 residues. After removal of 4 bases from V and 4 bases from J, the junction contained 10 bases not matched to a gene. The chain's CDR3 is CSVGSLEREGYEQYF. The CDR3 DNA reads TGCAGCGTTGGATCTTTGGAGCGGGAGGGGTACGAGCAGTACTTC.

This clonotype was found a few times. The rearrangement joins TRBV5-6 to TRBJ2-1, with a possible D match to TRBD2 (5 bases). Trimming removed 3 bases from V and 4 bases from J, with 8 bases in between. The CDR3 covers 13 residues. Germline-derived CDR1 and CDR2 are SGHDT and YYEEEE. The CDR3 DNA reads as TGTGCCAGCAGCTGGACTGATTACAATGAGCAGTTCTTC. This encodes CASSWTDYNEQFF.

V usage is TRBV29-1 and J usage is TRBJ2-5, with D perhaps matching TRBD2 (6 bases). This CDR3 has 15 amino acids. Germline lookup yields CDR1 SQVTM and CDR2 ANQGSEA. The V end lost 0 bases, the J end lost 2 bases, and 13 bases lay between the germline ends. The CDR3 DNA is TGCAGCGTTGAAGATTACCCCGGAGGGCAAGAGACCCAGTACTTC. This encodes CSVEDYPGGQETQYF.

The chain employs TRBV29-1 and TRBJ2-7, with 7 bases fitting TRBD2. V dropped 3 bases and J dropped 1; count of bases not matched to a gene: 3. CDR3 size: 13 residues. Germline V gene data show CDR1 as SQVTM and CDR2 as ANQGSEA. The DNA for the CDR3 is TGCAGCGTTGAGACTAGCCGATCCTACGAGCAGTACTTC. This gives the protein CSVETSRSYEQYF.

This clonotype was recorded a few times. The chain employs TRBV29-1 and TRBJ2-1, with 9 bases that match TRBD2. The J segment lost 0 bases and the V segment lost 7 bases, leaving 10 bases of the junction unmatched. The CDR3 totals 16 residues. CDR1 and CDR2 from the germline V gene are SQVTM and ANQGSEA. CDR3 nucleotides: TGCAGCGCCGCCTCCCGGCGGGGGGGCTCCTACAATGAGCAGTTCTTC. This encodes CSAASRRGGSYNEQFF.

The rearrangement uses TRBV20-1 and TRBJ2-3, with TRBD2 matching over 9 bases. This CDR3 comprises 18 residues. V lost 6 bases, J lost 4 bases, and 20 bases stayed unmatched. Germline-derived CDR1 and CDR2 are DFQATT and SNEGSKA (reference sequence). The CDR3 loop reads CSADAGLVAGVGADTQYF. In DNA, the CDR3 is TGCAGTGCGGACGCGGGGCTGGTAGCGGGAGTAGGCGCAGATACGCAGTATTTT.

V and J are TRBV2 and TRBJ2-2, with TRBD2 matching over 10 bases. In germline, CDR1 is SNHLY, CDR2 FYNNEI. The CDR3 consists of 21 residues. V lost 6 bases, J lost 3 bases, and 22 bases stayed unmatched. CDR3 coding DNA: TGTGCCAGCAGGCACGGACAGGCGGTATCTACTAGCGGGGAGTACACCGGGGAGCTGTTTTTT. It yields the protein CASRHGQAVSTSGEYTGELFF.

V gene TRBV12-3 or TRBV12-4 combines with J gene TRBJ1-3; 10 bases are shared with TRBD1. The CDR3 has 15 amino acids. Losses at the gene ends were 6 bases for V and 2 bases for J; bases not matched to a gene: 4. CDR3 in amino acids: CASRGTGVPGNTIYF. CDR3 DNA sequence: TGTGCCAGCAGGGGGACAGGGGTGCCTGGAAACACCATATATTTT.

The CDR3 DNA sequence: TGTGCCAGCAGCTCCGGGACAGAGGAGACCCAGTACTTC. Translating it yields CASSSGTEETQYF. The chain employs TRBV13 and TRBJ2-5; 7 positions agree with TRBD1. CDR1 and CDR2 (germline): PRHDT, FYEKMQ (reference sequence). The V gene end was trimmed by 4 bases and the J gene end by 5 bases; junction bases not matched to a gene: 4. CDR3 size: 13 residues.

The chain uses TRBV3-1 and TRBJ1-5, with D uncertain. The CDR3 covers 13 residues. CDR1 is LGHDT and CDR2 is YNNKEL in the germline V gene (reference sequence). The V end lost 1 base, the J end lost 6 bases, and 7 bases lay between the germline ends. The DNA for the CDR3 is TGTGCCAGCAGCCAAGGGGCCAGTCAGCCCCAGCATTTT. Translated: CASSQGASQPQHF. The full variable domain, with the rest looked up from reference TRBV3-1 and TRBJ1-5, is DTAVSQTPKYLVTQMGNDKSIKCEQNLGHDTMYWYKQDSKKFLKIMFSYNNKELIINETVPNRFSPKSPDKAHLNLHINSLELGDSAVYFCASSQGASQPQHFGDGTRLSIL.

With regard to this clonotype: A read error may account for a junction end that differs from germline. The chain links TRBV12-3 or TRBV12-4 to TRBJ2-2, with D possibly being TRBD2 (5 bases). The CDR3 is 11 residues long. The CDR3 DNA sequence: TGTACCAGCACTAGGAGCGGGGAGCTGTTTTTT. Protein: CTSTRSGELFF.

This clonotype was detected a few times. The chain uses TRBV28 and TRBJ2-1, with TRBD1 matching over 7 bases. J lost 11 bases, V lost 3 bases, and 4 bases had no gene match. The length of the CDR3 is 12 residues. The germline CDR1 and CDR2 sequences are MDHEN and SYDVKM. The CDR3 bases are TGTGCCAGCAGTTTGACAGGGATTCAGCAGTTCTTC. It encodes CASSLTGIQQFF.

This clonotype was seen just once. The CDR3: CASSESGNTGELFF. The CDR3 coding sequence is TGCGCCAGCAGTGAGTCAGGGAACACCGGGGAGCTGTTTTTT. This chain joins TRBV10-2 and TRBJ2-2; unclear D gene. Trimming removed 0 bases at V and 1 base at J, with 3 bases between. CDR1 and CDR2 from the germline V gene are WSHSY and SAAADI. The CDR3 has 14 residues.

The chain couples TRBV13 to TRBJ2-7; tentative D call: TRBD2 (5 bases). The CDR3 length is 13 residues. The V gene's germline CDR1 is PRHDT and CDR2 FYEKMQ (reference sequence). The V end was cut by 8 bases, the J end by 2 bases, with 13 bases between. As DNA, the CDR3 is TGTGCCAGCTTTCTGAGGGTTCCCTACGAGCAGTACTTC. Translated: CASFLRVPYEQYF.

This clonotype was detected only a few times. The rearrangement uses TRBV14 and TRBJ2-3, with 10 positions matching TRBD2. Trimming removed 1 base from V and 2 bases from J; junction bases left unmatched: 21. The V gene's germline CDR1 is SGHDN and CDR2 FVKESK. This CDR3 region has 22 residues. The CDR3 here is CASSQVEGSGRFLGTVTDTQYF. DNA for the CDR3: TGTGCCAGCAGCCAAGTTGAAGGTAGCGGGAGGTTCTTGGGGACGGTCACAGATACGCAGTATTTT.

CDR3 coding DNA: TGTGCCAGCAGCTTAGGAGTGGAGACAGGGGTTGATGAGCAGTTCTTC. Amino acid sequence: CASSLGVETGVDEQFF. The chain joins TRBV7-2 to TRBJ2-1, with 8 bases that match TRBD1. The CDR3 contains 16 residues. The germline gives CDR1 SGHTA, CDR2 FQGNSA. Trimming took 1 base from V and 8 from J; bases not matched to a gene: 10.

This chain uses TRBV10-3 with TRBJ1-2, with a possible D match to TRBD1 (5 bases). The CDR3 has 13 amino acids. CDR1 ENHRY and CDR2 SYGVKD come from the germline V gene. V was trimmed by 8 bases and J by 2 bases, leaving 12 bases between them. The CDR3, as DNA: TGTGCCATCCAAAGGGGTACGAACTATGGCTACACCTTC. Translation: CAIQRGTNYGYTF.

Comment on this clonotype: The junction differs from germline at one of its ends, possibly a read error. Written as DNA, the CDR3 is TGCACCAGCAGCCAAGACTACAGGGGCCAAGAGACCCAGTACTTC. Its translation is CTSSQDYRGQETQYF. The rearrangement links TRBV4-3 to TRBJ2-5; 7 bases are shared with TRBD1. CDR3 length equals 15 residues. CDR1 and CDR2 (germline): LGHNA, YSLEER.